Sequencing of this TCR beta chain was carried out in a study of shared clonotypes between healthy human individuals. Free of recent acute infections or vaccinations, the donors were healthy HIV-negative adults. Germline V lookup: CDR1 SGHRS, CDR2 YFSETQ. The CDR3 loop spans 15 amino acids. Trimming took 0 bases from V and 7 from J, leaving 16 bases between them. It was across several immunoSEQ plates that each subset's genomic DNA was evenly split. As handled by the study authors: From ImmunoSEQ came sequences covering only the junction and carrying no quality scores, so filtering differed. TCRdb's table, derived via immunoSEQ multiplex PCR, lists solely in-frame clones and lacks some. That table is the source of V, J and clone size, and D and trimming were worked out from the DNA. This repertoire shows 2 million to 2.5 million clones, 95% found once; its top ten account for 0.1% to 0.15%.

Sequenced: naive CD4+ T cells sorted from blood. Subset noted: CD45RA+ positively selected. The chain joins TRBV5-1 to TRBJ1-1; D is possibly TRBD1 (5 bases). The receptor comes from a man between 18 and 29 years old in good health. The CDR3 spells CASSLEGPFRDEAFF. CDR3 sequence (DNA): TGCGCCAGCAGCTTGGAGGGACCCTTTAGGGATGAAGCTTTCTTT.